Below are 18 T cell receptor beta chains sequenced from a single sample in a study of cytomegalovirus exposure and HLA in healthy donors. The assay was immunoSEQ multiplex PCR, and TCRdb's table has in-frame clones only and misses some. The table lists approximately 150,000 clones, roughly 90% of them singletons. Sequencing was done on a sample of PBMCs. These receptors were collected from a man younger than 30 in good health and CMV-seronegative.

The V and J genes are TRBV19 and TRBJ2-2; D unresolved. V was pared by 5 bases and J by 5 bases, with 6 bases between. The length of the CDR3 is 12 residues. Germline CDR1 reads LNHDA; CDR2 reads SQIVND (reference sequence). The CDR3: CASSQLTGELFF. The CDR3 DNA follows: TGTGCCAGTAGTCAGTTGACCGGGGAGCTGTTTTTT.

The gene calls are TRBV6-5 and TRBJ2-7; D is possibly TRBD1 (5 bases). Deletions cut 0 bases from V and 6 bases from J, with 12 bases between. The germline gives CDR1 MNHEY, CDR2 SVGAGI. The CDR3 has 14 amino acids. CDR3 in DNA: TGTGCCAGCAGTTACTCGGGCAGGGCCTCCGAGCAGTACGTC. Translation: CASSYSGRASEQYV.

This chain joins TRBV7-9 and TRBJ1-4; TRBD1 matches 7 bases. The V and J ends lost 3 bases and 5 bases, in that order; junction bases with no gene match: 3. Germline CDR1 and CDR2: SEHNR and FQNEAQ (reference sequence). This CDR3 spans 14 amino acids. The CDR3 loop is CASSLGTDNEKLFF. The CDR3 DNA reads as TGTGCCAGCAGCTTGGGGACAGACAATGAAAAACTGTTTTTT.

Turning to this clone: A junction boundary mismatches the germline segment, possibly from a read error. The rearrangement uses TRBV6-4 and TRBJ1-1, with D perhaps matching TRBD1 (6 bases). Germline lookup yields CDR1 MRHNA and CDR2 SNTAGT. The CDR3 is made up of 14 amino acids. In DNA, the CDR3 is TGTGTCAGCAGTCCTCAGGGGAACTCAGGAGAAGCTTTCTTT. Translated: CVSSPQGNSGEAFF.

This clone was seen more than once but under ten times. This chain links TRBV19 with TRBJ2-3, with D perhaps matching TRBD1 (6 bases). CDR3 size: 14 residues. V was pared by 3 bases and J by 7 bases, with 14 bases between. Germline CDR1 LNHDA, CDR2 SQIVND (reference sequence). The CDR3 DNA follows: TGTGCCAGTAGTATCGGCAGGGGCGGAAATACGCAGTATTTT. This encodes CASSIGRGGNTQYF.

With regard to this clone: Different DNA sequences within this sample yield the same CDR3. The CDR3 spells CASSSTGGSGNTIYF. CDR3 DNA: TGTGCCAGCAGTTCAACAGGTGGATCCGGAAACACCATATATTTT. The chain combines TRBV27 with TRBJ1-3; weak D call: TRBD1 (5 bases). The germline V gene has CDR1 MNHEY and CDR2 SMNVEV (reference sequence). Trimming pared 4 bases from V and 4 bases from J, leaving 14 bases between. The length of the CDR3 is 15 residues.

The rearrangement links TRBV5-6 to TRBJ2-1, with a tentative D call TRBD2 (6 bases). The CDR3 consists of 12 residues. V lost 0 bases and J lost 13, with 11 bases in between. Per germline, CDR1 SGHDT and CDR2 YYEEEE. The CDR3, as DNA: TGTGCCAGCAGCTTGGATCCAGCGGGCCAGTTCTTC. Protein sequence: CASSLDPAGQFF.

The CDR3 DNA is TGTGCCAGCAGGGACAGGGCACGGAGCACCGGGGAGCTGTTTTTT. Its protein is CASRDRARSTGELFF. The chain recombines TRBV7-8 with TRBJ2-2; TRBD1 aligns across 8 bases. The J segment lost 4 bases and the V segment lost 6 bases, leaving 7 bases of the junction unmatched. Germline V gives CDR1 SGHVS, CDR2 FQNEAQ. This CDR3 is built from 15 residues.

V is TRBV10-3 and J is TRBJ1-4; TRBD1 matches at 7 bases. Per germline, CDR1 ENHRY and CDR2 SYGVKD. Trimming removed 2 bases from V and 8 bases from J; junction bases left unmatched: 11. This CDR3 is 16 amino acids long. The CDR3 nucleotides are TGTGCCATCAGTGAGGGACAGGAAGTTTCACGGGAAAAACTGTTTTTT. Translating gives CAISEGQEVSREKLFF.

Comment on this clone: At one end, the junction sequence differs from germline, possibly due to a read error. This chain joins TRBV5-4 and TRBJ1-6; possible D gene TRBD1, 6 bases. Germline CDR1 SGHNT, CDR2 YYREEE (reference sequence). This CDR3 is built from 17 residues. As DNA, the CDR3 is TGTGCCAGCAGCTCCGGGACACTTAGCTCCTATAATTCACCCCTCTACTTT. It is translated as CASSSGTLSSYNSPLYF.

This chain connects TRBV6-1 to TRBJ1-1; 7 bases match TRBD1. Trimming cost V 4 bases and J 0 bases; bases outside gene matches: 11. Germline CDR1 reads MNHNS; CDR2 reads SASEGT. This CDR3 region has 17 residues. The DNA for the CDR3 is TGTGCCAGCAGTGTCGGAAGGGGGCGGGTCGTGAACACTGAAGCTTTCTTT. This sequence encodes CASSVGRGRVVNTEAFF.

This chain uses TRBV4-3 with TRBJ2-3; TRBD2 agrees at 14 bases. Germline-derived CDR1 and CDR2 are LGHNA and YSLEER. J gave up 4 bases and V 0 bases, and 12 bases lay outside the gene matches. The CDR3 totals 20 residues. The CDR3 nucleotides read TGCGCCAGCAGCCAAGATAGACTAGCGGGAGGGGATTTTCGTGCAGATACGCAGTATTTT. Its protein is CASSQDRLAGGDFRADTQYF.

The V and J genes are TRBV11-3 and TRBJ2-1, with 7 nucleotides matching TRBD2. J gave up 5 bases and V 5 bases, and 15 bases lay outside the gene matches. Per germline, CDR1 SGHNT and CDR2 YENEEA. The CDR3 totals 17 residues. Written as DNA, the CDR3 is TGTGCCAGCAGCCCCTTTGGGGGGGGGAGGGCCCACAATGAGCAGTTCTTC. It specifies CASSPFGGGRAHNEQFF.

This rearrangement joins TRBV2 to TRBJ1-4; D may be TRBD1 (6 bases). The CDR3 sequence is 15 residues long. Trimming took off 6 bases at V and 7 bases at J, with 18 bases between the two ends. Germline V CDR1 and CDR2: SNHLY, FYNNEI. The CDR3 DNA follows: TGTGCCAGCAGCGACCGGGTCCCACAGGGTGAAAAACTGTTTTTT. This codes for CASSDRVPQGEKLFF.

J is TRBJ2-3 and V is TRBV6-6, with 7 positions matching TRBD2. CDR3 length: 15 amino acids. The trim removed 0 bases at V and 1 base at J, leaving 1 base unmatched. Per germline, CDR1 MNHNY and CDR2 SVGAGI (reference sequence). Here the CDR3 reads CASSYSRGGTDTQYF. The CDR3 DNA sequence: TGTGCCAGCAGTTACTCTCGGGGGGGCACAGATACGCAGTATTTT.

This chain joins TRBV10-3 and TRBJ2-1; 11 positions agree with TRBD2. The germline V gene encodes CDR1 ENHRY and CDR2 SYGVKD. The CDR3 extends over 14 amino acids. With 8 bases clipped from V and 1 base from J, the junction kept 1 base outside the gene matches. CDR3 protein: CAIGTSGSYNEQFF. The CDR3 nucleotides are TGTGCCATCGGGACTAGCGGTTCCTACAATGAGCAGTTCTTC.

The chain links TRBV10-3 to TRBJ1-4; 8 bases map to TRBD1. Germline V lookup: CDR1 ENHRY, CDR2 SYGVKD. The CDR3 runs to 13 residues. V trimming: 6 bases; J trimming: 6 bases; junction bases outside the gene matches: 3. The CDR3 loop is CAIRGQADEKLFF. The DNA for the CDR3 is TGTGCCATCAGGGGACAGGCGGATGAAAAACTGTTTTTT.

This chain uses TRBV16 with TRBJ1-2; possibly TRBD1 for D (6 bases). V lost 3 bases and J 4 bases, leaving 9 bases between the germline ends. Germline CDR1 reads KGHSY; CDR2 reads FQNENV. The CDR3 extends over 13 amino acids. The CDR3 loop is CASSHRQVYGYTF. The CDR3 nucleotides are TGTGCCAGCAGCCATCGACAGGTCTATGGCTACACCTTC.